What follows are 32 T cell receptor beta chains derived from one specimen sequenced in a study of vaccination effects on CD4 cells after COVID-19. Clones were read by immunoSEQ multiplex PCR, and TCRdb kept only the in-frame ones, dropping some. The sample consists of roughly 34,000 clones, around 80% of them appearing once. For these receptors, no antigen is known. CD4+ T cells specific for antigen were expanded with viral peptide pools by the ViraFEST assay before sequencing. CD4+ T cell isolation took place after about 11 days of culture. All study participants received two doses of BNT162b2 or mRNA-1273 vaccine. The material was CD4+ T cells from PBMCs cultured with HCoV-NL63 spike peptides, obtained after COVID-19 vaccination. The receptors were gathered from a human donor who received a COVID-19 vaccine. Some clones in this sample may be carry-over from other donors' samples.

The chain joins TRBV7-3 to TRBJ1-1; no clear D. The V end lost 2 bases, the J end lost 10 bases, and 29 bases lay between the germline ends. In germline, CDR1 is SGHTA, CDR2 FQGTGA. The CDR3 spans 18 residues. CDR3 nucleotides: TGTGCCAGCAGCTTATTCCCTAACCGAGGGCTTTTGTGCCCTGGAGCTTTCTTT. It codes for CASSLFPNRGLLCPGAFF.

V and J are TRBV6-5 and TRBJ1-2; D gene uncertain. V dropped 4 bases and J dropped 4 bases, with 13 bases sitting between them. Germline V gene sequence: CDR1 MNHEY, CDR2 SVGAGI. CDR3 length: 14 residues. This CDR3 is CASSSPGPSYGYTF. CDR3 sequence (DNA): TGTGCCAGCAGTTCCCCCGGACCGAGCTATGGCTACACCTTC.

The chain carries TRBV10-1 and TRBJ2-2, with 7 bases fitting TRBD1. V dropped 6 bases and J dropped 4; count of bases not matched to a gene: 2. Germline CDR1 reads WNHNN; CDR2 reads SYGVQD (reference sequence). CDR3 size: 13 residues. Here the CDR3 DNA reads TGCGCCAGCAGCAGGGACAGCACCGGGGAGCTGTTTTTT. As protein: CASSRDSTGELFF.

This clone was recorded a few times. The chain carries TRBV4-1 and TRBJ1-1; 9 bases align to TRBD1. Germline V gene data show CDR1 as MGHRA and CDR2 as YSYEKL. The V segment lost 3 bases and the J segment 3 bases; nucleotides outside the gene matches: 2. This CDR3 contains 14 residues. The CDR3 bases are TGCGCCAGCAGCCAGGGGGACAGGGACACTGAAGCTTTCTTT. Protein: CASSQGDRDTEAFF.

V and J are TRBV7-2 and TRBJ1-6; TRBD1 is a possible D gene (5 bases). This CDR3 is built from 17 residues. Germline V lookup: CDR1 SGHTA, CDR2 FQGNSA. V was clipped by 5 bases and J by 0 bases, with 14 bases between them. CDR3 nucleotides: TGTGCCAGCAGCATGGGACCGTGGAGCTCCTATAATTCACCCCTCCACTTT. Translating gives CASSMGPWSSYNSPLHF.

The chain couples TRBV11-2 to TRBJ1-2, with no clear D. The germline CDR1 and CDR2 sequences are SGHAT and FQNNGV. This CDR3 is built from 15 residues. V was clipped by 5 bases and J by 5 bases, with 18 bases between them. The CDR3 loop is CASSPSGAAIYGYTF. CDR3 sequence (DNA): TGTGCCAGCAGCCCCTCAGGAGCAGCTATTTATGGCTACACCTTC.

The chain employs TRBV24-1 and TRBJ1-2, with 9 bases aligning to TRBD1. The CDR3 extends over 13 amino acids. Germline trimming cut 4 bases from V and 7 bases from J; bases unmatched to any gene: 3. Per the germline V gene, CDR1 is KGHDR and CDR2 is SFDVKD. The CDR3 region has the DNA TGTGCCACCAGTGAAAGGACAGGGGTTGGCTACACCTTC. Protein sequence: CATSERTGVGYTF.

For the CDR3, the DNA is TGTGCCAGCAGTTTAGACAGATACAATGAGCAGTTCTTC. Translated: CASSLDRYNEQFF. V usage is TRBV6-5 and J usage is TRBJ2-1, with D tentatively TRBD1 (5 bases). Between the trimmed V and J ends, which lost 4 bases and 4 bases, there was a span of 8 bases. Germline V gene lookup returns CDR1 MNHEY and CDR2 SVGAGI. The length of the CDR3 is 13 residues.

The rearrangement joins TRBV21-1 to TRBJ1-2. TRBV21-1 is described as a pseudogene. The CDR3 consists of 15 residues. In DNA, the CDR3 is TGTGCCAGCAGCAAAGGTTGGCGGAGGGTTGATGGCTACACCTTC. It specifies CASSKGWRRVDGYTF.

This clone was seen more than once but under ten times. The genes are TRBV7-2 and TRBJ2-7; 7 nucleotides match TRBD1. CDR3 length equals 15 residues. Germline values: CDR1 SGHTA, CDR2 FQGNSA. Trimming removed 5 bases from V and 2 bases from J; junction bases left unmatched: 9. Here the CDR3 DNA reads TGTGCCAGCAGCCTACAGGGGACGGTAACCTACGAGCAGTACGTC. Residues: CASSLQGTVTYEQYV.

This rearrangement joins TRBV6-5 to TRBJ2-5; no clear D. There are 13 residues in the CDR3. The V and J ends lost 6 bases and 1 base respectively, with 9 bases between them. In germline, CDR1 is MNHEY, CDR2 SVGAGI. CDR3 residues: CASRLAGQETQYF. Written as DNA, the CDR3 is TGTGCCAGCAGATTGGCCGGCCAAGAGACCCAGTACTTC.

The chain couples TRBV9 to TRBJ2-2; D possibly corresponds to TRBD2 (6 bases). This CDR3 has 16 residues. V was trimmed by 2 bases and J by 0 bases, leaving 11 bases between them. Germline V gene sequence: CDR1 SGDLS, CDR2 YYNGEE. The CDR3 protein is CASSVRGIPNTGELFF. The CDR3 coding sequence is TGTGCCAGCAGCGTCCGGGGGATCCCGAACACCGGGGAGCTGTTTTTT.

The chain carries TRBV6-4 and TRBJ2-1, with TRBD2 identical over 9 bases. The germline CDR1 and CDR2 sequences are MRHNA and SNTAGT. The J segment lost 1 base and the V segment lost 10 bases, leaving 5 bases of the junction unmatched. The CDR3 is 14 amino acids. CDR3: CATSSGGSYNEQFF. The CDR3, as DNA: TGTGCCACAAGTAGCGGGGGTTCCTACAATGAGCAGTTCTTC.

The chain combines TRBV5-1 with TRBJ2-2; TRBD1 matches at 9 bases. V was pared by 4 bases and J by 4 bases, with 11 bases of the junction left unmatched. CDR1 is SGHRS, CDR2 YFSETQ, per germline. This CDR3 is 17 amino acids long. CDR3 region: CASSPPAGQGGTGELFF. The CDR3 DNA sequence: TGCGCCAGCAGCCCCCCTGCGGGACAGGGTGGCACCGGGGAGCTGTTTTTT.

This clone was detected only a few times. The chain is built from TRBV29-1 and TRBJ2-1; 7 nucleotides match TRBD1. The CDR3 totals 13 residues. V dropped 7 bases and J dropped 3; count of bases not matched to a gene: 6. Germline lookup yields CDR1 SQVTM and CDR2 ANQGSEA. The chain's CDR3 is CSADRAFYNEQFF. For the CDR3, the DNA is TGCAGCGCTGACAGGGCGTTCTACAATGAGCAGTTCTTC.

V and J are TRBV6-6 and TRBJ1-3; 12 nucleotides agree with TRBD1. Looked up from germline, CDR1 is MNHNY and CDR2 is SVGAGI (reference sequence). With V trimmed by 4 bases and J by 4 bases, 5 bases remained unmatched. The CDR3 totals 16 residues. In DNA form, the CDR3 reads TGTGCCAGCAGTTGGGGGACAGGGGGCAAGGGAAACACCATATATTTT. Translated, it gives CASSWGTGGKGNTIYF.

The chain uses TRBV5-1 and TRBJ1-3; 9 bases match TRBD1. The V and J ends lost 1 base and 6 bases, in that order; junction bases with no gene match: 14. Per the germline V gene, CDR1 is SGHRS and CDR2 is YFSETQ. The CDR3 covers 18 residues. In nucleotides, the CDR3 is TGCGCCAGCAGCTTGTCCCCGGGACAGGGACCCGTCTCAAACACCATATATTTT. This gives the protein CASSLSPGQGPVSNTIYF.

The chain carries TRBV29-1 and TRBJ2-1; 9 bases match TRBD2. V lost 4 bases and J lost 3; bases outside the gene matches: 4. Germline-derived CDR1 and CDR2 are SQVTM and ANQGSEA. This CDR3 comprises 14 residues. The CDR3 reads CSVGASGVYNEQFF. For the CDR3, the DNA is TGCAGCGTTGGAGCTAGCGGGGTCTACAATGAGCAGTTCTTC.

The chain uses TRBV19 and TRBJ2-5, with D possibly being TRBD1 (6 bases). CDR1 is LNHDA, CDR2 SQIVND, per germline (reference sequence). The CDR3 covers 14 residues. V was trimmed by 6 bases and J by 4 bases, leaving 15 bases between them. The CDR3 protein is CASSPLRGGETQYF. The DNA of the CDR3 is TGTGCCAGTAGCCCCCTTCGAGGGGGAGAGACCCAGTACTTC. Full variable domain (missing parts from reference TRBV19 and TRBJ2-5): DGGITQSPKYLFRKEGQNVTLSCEQNLNHDAMYWYRQDPGQGLRLIYYSQIVNDFQKGDIAEGYSVSREKKESFPLTVTSAQKNPTAFYLCASSPLRGGETQYFGPGTRLLVL.

This clone was observed once. The chain uses TRBV18 and TRBJ1-4; D is undetermined. CDR1 is KGHSH and CDR2 is LQKENI in the germline V gene. V lost 4 bases to trimming and J lost 3 bases, with 6 bases between them. CDR3 length: 13 residues. The CDR3 sequence is CASSHRSNEKLFF. CDR3 nucleotide sequence: TGTGCCAGCTCACATCGGTCTAATGAAAAACTGTTTTTT.

The chain employs TRBV10-3 and TRBJ2-2; 8 bases are shared with TRBD2. Germline V gives CDR1 ENHRY, CDR2 SYGVKD. V was pared by 4 bases and J by 4 bases, with 8 bases of the junction left unmatched. This CDR3 has 16 residues. Here the CDR3 reads CAISVRGGAATGELFF. DNA of the CDR3: TGTGCCATCAGTGTACGGGGGGGGGCGGCCACCGGGGAGCTGTTTTTT.

V usage is TRBV24-1 and J usage is TRBJ1-4; D is perhaps TRBD1 (5 bases). This CDR3 spans 15 amino acids. Looked up from germline, CDR1 is KGHDR and CDR2 is SFDVKD. With 5 bases removed from V and 8 bases from J, the gap between germline ends came to 17 bases. The CDR3 is CATSAGPVGGEKLFF. CDR3 DNA: TGTGCCACCAGTGCAGGGCCGGTAGGTGGGGAAAAACTGTTTTTT.

The rearrangement uses TRBV20-1 and TRBJ1-2, with unresolved D. This CDR3 has 11 residues. CDR1 and CDR2 (germline): DFQATT, SNEGSKA (reference sequence). V lost 5 bases and J 3 bases, leaving 7 bases between the germline ends. This CDR3 reads CSAQVDYGYTF. The CDR3 coding sequence is TGCAGTGCTCAGGTGGACTATGGCTACACCTTC.

V is TRBV29-1 and J is TRBJ2-1, with TRBD1 as a possible D gene (5 bases). The CDR3 sequence is 13 residues long. The germline CDR1 and CDR2 sequences are SQVTM and ANQGSEA. Trimming cost V 3 bases and J 4 bases, with 10 bases left between them. The CDR3 DNA sequence: TGCAGCGTTGAGAGACAGAGTTACAATGAGCAGTTCTTC. It codes for CSVERQSYNEQFF.

The chain links TRBV7-2 to TRBJ1-2, with TRBD1 identical over 10 bases. Germline CDR1 is SGHTA and CDR2 is FQGNSA. V was clipped by 5 bases and J by 7 bases; unmatched bases: 7. The CDR3 is made up of 14 amino acids. In DNA form, the CDR3 reads TGTGCCAGCAGCGCCCGACAGGGGGCTCGTGGCTACACCTTC. It yields the protein CASSARQGARGYTF.

This clone has only one observation. V and J are TRBV19 and TRBJ1-3, with 7 positions matching TRBD1. J lost 0 bases, V lost 7 bases, and 9 bases had no gene match. Germline V gene lookup returns CDR1 LNHDA and CDR2 SQIVND (reference sequence). The CDR3 sequence is 16 residues long. In nucleotides, the CDR3 is TGTGCCAGTACCGACAGGGCTTACTCCTCTGGAAACACCATATATTTT. It specifies CASTDRAYSSGNTIYF.

CDR3 sequence reads: CASTFDWDRGRAGANVLTF. CDR3 coding DNA: TGTGCCAGCACCTTCGACTGGGACAGGGGGAGGGCTGGGGCCAACGTCCTGACTTTC. V is TRBV7-2 and J is TRBJ2-6; 11 bases map to TRBD1. The J segment lost 2 bases and the V segment lost 7 bases, leaving 13 bases of the junction unmatched. Germline-derived CDR1 and CDR2 are SGHTA and FQGNSA. The CDR3 is 19 residues long. The full variable domain, rest sourced from reference TRBV7-2 and TRBJ2-6, is GAGVSQSPSNKVTEKGKDVELRCDPISGHTALYWYRQSLGQGLEFLIYFQGNSAPDKSGLPSDRFSAERTGGSVSTLTIQRTQQEDSAVYLCASTFDWDRGRAGANVLTFGAGSRLTVL.

The gene calls are TRBV25-1 and TRBJ1-1; D not certain. The CDR3 is made up of 13 amino acids. Trimming took 3 bases from V and 3 from J, leaving 8 bases between them. Germline assignment: CDR1 MGHDK and CDR2 SYGVNS. For the CDR3, the DNA is TGTGCCAGCAGTGATCCCCCAGACACTGAAGCTTTCTTT. Its protein product is CASSDPPDTEAFF.

The gene calls are TRBV6-5 and TRBJ1-3, with unresolved D. V shed 8 bases and J shed 4 bases, with 6 bases lying between them. The germline CDR1 and CDR2 sequences are MNHEY and SVGAGI. This CDR3 region has 11 residues. CDR3 amino acids: CASQKGNTIYF. CDR3 in DNA: TGTGCCAGCCAGAAAGGAAACACCATATATTTT.

The rearrangement joins TRBV6-2 or TRBV6-3 to TRBJ2-7; 8 bases line up with TRBD2. Germline values: CDR1 MNHEY, CDR2 SVGEGT. J lost 2 bases, V lost 2 bases, and 11 bases had no gene match. This CDR3 comprises 17 residues. The CDR3 protein is CASSYTHEAGEAYEQYV. The CDR3 DNA sequence: TGTGCCAGCAGTTACACCCATGAAGCGGGGGAAGCCTACGAGCAGTACGTC.

The chain has TRBV10-2 and TRBJ2-3; TRBD2 matches at 8 bases. The V segment lost 1 base and the J segment 6 bases; nucleotides outside the gene matches: 6. The germline V gene encodes CDR1 WSHSY and CDR2 SAAADI. This CDR3 comprises 15 residues. CDR3 loop: CASSEWIAGIDTQYF. For the CDR3, the DNA is TGCGCCAGCAGTGAGTGGATAGCGGGGATCGATACGCAGTATTTT.

This chain joins TRBV2 and TRBJ2-5; 7 bases align to TRBD1. The CDR3 consists of 13 residues. Germline V gene lookup returns CDR1 SNHLY and CDR2 FYNNEI. J was trimmed by 1 base and V by 5 bases; bases with no gene match: 1. The CDR3 nucleotides read TGTGCCAGCAGTCGGGACAGCCAAGAGACCCAGTACTTC. Protein: CASSRDSQETQYF.